This T cell receptor (beta chain) emerged from a study of human T cells and chemical hapten exposure. Study in general: Women made up most patients, who had alopecia areata, totalis or universalis. Findings of the study overall: Once DPC sensitization occurred, TCRs above 1 in 1000 frequency showed no change. Expanded TCRs created a significantly greater count of big CDR3 similarity clusters than controls did.

Time point denoted: patch test 3, about 24 weeks after DPC sensitization. Treatment in this sample: therapeutic diphenylcyclopropenone sensitization with weekly scalp DPC. Total RNA was isolated from whole blood that had not been fractionated. CDR1 and CDR2 (germline): SEHNR, FQNEAQ (reference sequence). Trimming left V 5 bases short and J 4 bases short, with 14 bases between. CDR3 length: 14 amino acids. Using its own MiXCR run on the RACE reads, TCRdb lists one record per CDR3 protein. The table has approximately 160,000 distinct CDR3 sequences, about a quarter seen once. As for this clonotype: Its antigen is not known.

Sequencing was performed on whole blood, taken in connection with sensitization to the hapten diphenylcyclopropenone (DPC). V is TRBV7-9 and J is TRBJ1-1; D is unclear. The receptor was isolated from a woman in her late teens or twenties with alopecia areata. Some clones in this sample may be carry-over from other donors' samples. CDR3: CASSPTGKGTEAFF. The CDR3, as DNA: TGTGCCAGCAGCCCGACCGGTAAGGGCACTGAAGCTTTCTTT.